Shown below are 11 T cell receptor beta chains from a single sample sequenced in a study of CD8 T cells in Susac syndrome. An amount of RNA that ranged from about 0.45 to 1 ug was reverse transcribed with random hexamers. A single record per CDR3 protein comes from TCRdb applying MiXCR to the immunoSEQ multiplex PCR reads. Of some 450,000 distinct CDR3 sequences in the sample, approximately 85% were seen once. Sequencing used CD8+ T cells from PBMCs. Receptor source: a human donor with multiple sclerosis.

This CDR3 reads CASSLGSSSTDTQYF. CDR3 DNA: TGTGCCAGCAGCTTAGGTTCGAGCAGCACAGATACGCAGTATTTT. The genes are TRBV7-2 and TRBJ2-3; D is unresolved. Trimming cost V 1 base and J 0 bases, with 8 bases left between them. In germline, CDR1 is SGHTA, CDR2 FQGNSA. The CDR3 extends over 15 amino acids.

The V call is TRBV30, the J call TRBJ1-1; D is perhaps TRBD1 (6 bases). This CDR3 comprises 13 residues. Germline lookup yields CDR1 GTSNPN and CDR2 SVGIG (reference sequence). V lost 5 bases and J lost 0, with 10 bases in between. The CDR3 DNA follows: TGTGCCTGGGGGGGGACACTGAACACTGAAGCTTTCTTT. Residues: CAWGGTLNTEAFF.

The gene calls are TRBV4-1 and TRBJ2-2, with TRBD2 identical over 8 bases. Per germline, CDR1 MGHRA and CDR2 YSYEKL. The CDR3 spans 17 residues. The V and J ends lost 4 bases and 1 base, in that order; junction bases with no gene match: 8. The CDR3: CASSPPAGALNTGELFF. DNA of the CDR3: TGCGCCAGCAGCCCCCCAGCGGGGGCTCTGAACACCGGGGAGCTGTTTTTT.

The gene calls are TRBV2 and TRBJ2-1, with 8 positions matching TRBD2. CDR1 and CDR2 (germline): SNHLY, FYNNEI. This CDR3 comprises 15 residues. V trimming: 7 bases; J trimming: 5 bases; junction bases outside the gene matches: 10. The CDR3 spells CASKWREDPNNEQFF. CDR3 nucleotide sequence: TGTGCCAGCAAATGGCGGGAGGATCCGAACAATGAGCAGTTCTTC.

A single count supports this clonotype. The chain couples TRBV7-9 to TRBJ2-2; D may be TRBD1 or TRBD2 (5 bases each). Trimming removed 4 bases from V and 4 bases from J, with 19 bases in between. The germline CDR1 and CDR2 sequences are SEHNR and FQNEAQ (reference sequence). The CDR3 extends over 17 amino acids. In nucleotides, the CDR3 is TGTGCCAGCAGCTCCCCTGGGGGTAGCGAGGGCACCGGGGAGCTGTTTTTT. Translated: CASSSPGGSEGTGELFF.

The chain uses TRBV7-6 and TRBJ1-1; D call uncertain. The CDR3 has 12 residues. Germline CDR1 reads SGHVS; CDR2 reads FNYEAQ. V was clipped by 5 bases and J by 4 bases, with 8 bases between them. The CDR3 sequence is CASSTTGTEAFF. In nucleotides, the CDR3 is TGTGCCAGCAGCACAACTGGCACTGAAGCTTTCTTT.

This clonotype was picked up a small number of times. The genes are TRBV7-6 and TRBJ2-6, with D hard to call. Germline V lookup: CDR1 SGHVS, CDR2 FNYEAQ. This CDR3 is 13 amino acids long. V was shortened by 5 bases and J by 3 bases, with 5 bases between the two germline ends. CDR3 in amino acids: CASSPLGANVLTF. The CDR3 bases are TGTGCCAGCAGCCCACTTGGGGCCAACGTCCTGACTTTC. Complete variable domain (other parts from reference TRBV7-6 and TRBJ2-6): GAGVSQSPRYKVTKRGQDVALRCDPISGHVSLYWYRQALGQGPEFLTYFNYEAQQDKSGLPNDRFSAERPEGSISTLTIQRTEQRDSAMYRCASSPLGANVLTFGAGSRLTVL.

The chain couples TRBV6-2 or TRBV6-3 to TRBJ1-1; possible D gene TRBD1, 5 bases. The CDR3 has 15 amino acids. CDR1 and CDR2 from the germline V gene are MNHEY and SVGEGT. V was cut by 5 bases and J by 2 bases, with 15 bases left in between. Here the CDR3 DNA reads TGTGCCAGCAGTGACGGGGCAGCCTATAACACTGAAGCTTTCTTT. Its translation: CASSDGAAYNTEAFF.

V is TRBV5-8 and J is TRBJ1-6; D uncertain. The germline V gene has CDR1 SGHTS and CDR2 YDEGEE. This CDR3 contains 17 residues. Trimming pared 1 base from V and 0 bases from J, leaving 11 bases between. The CDR3 DNA sequence: TGTGCCAGCAGCTTGAGCCCCGCCGACTCCTATAATTCACCCCTCCACTTT. It encodes CASSLSPADSYNSPLHF.

The chain is built from TRBV24-1 and TRBJ2-3; maybe TRBD2 (6 bases). Trimming took off 3 bases at V and 2 bases at J, with 20 bases between the two ends. CDR3 length equals 18 residues. Germline CDR1 KGHDR, CDR2 SFDVKD. DNA of the CDR3: TGTGCCACCAGTGATAATGTGGTAGCGGACTATTCCACAGATACGCAGTATTTT. This gives the protein CATSDNVVADYSTDTQYF.

V usage is TRBV5-4 and J usage is TRBJ2-3; no firm D call. Germline V lookup: CDR1 SGHNT, CDR2 YYREEE (reference sequence). The germline V and J ends were trimmed by 0 bases and 4 bases, with 12 bases remaining between them. This CDR3 contains 15 residues. In nucleotides, the CDR3 is TGTGCCAGCAGCTTGGTGGCGGAAGAATCAGATACGCAGTATTTT. Residues: CASSLVAEESDTQYF.